This T cell receptor beta chain was observed in a study of blood T cell repertoires in COVID-19 (dated by TCRdb to 2019 to 2021). Some background on the complete study: Samples covering the acute and convalescent phases of COVID-19 were provided by collaborators in the United States, Italy and Spain. The prospective study material was composed of cDNA or gDNA derived from T cells, B-cell-depleted T cells, or PBMCs. Deeply sampled blood TCRbeta repertoires from subjects exposed to, actively infected with, or recovered from COVID-19 were included in the dataset. The repertoires were released in a freely available public database intended as a resource for research on the immune response to SARS-CoV-2. Samples were obtained from the ongoing ImmuneRACE study (first 160 participants) and from over 1,000 subjects provided by 6 global collaborators. A de-identified subject ID, COVID-19 status, age in years and sex were almost always included in the sample metadata. Where available, HLA class I and class II types were obtained from metadata supplied by the sample provider rather than from assay-based typing. The research as a whole found: The quantity of clinical and demographic metadata differed by source and by participant and was supplied without curation.

The immunoSEQ Assay, a bias-controlled multiplex PCR, was used to amplify TCRbeta CDR3 regions from genomic DNA. The study's own analysis went as follows. Nucleated cell counts per sample were estimated from amplification of reference gene primers within the assay. To quantify the absolute abundance of each unique TCRbeta CDR3 rearrangement, sequence reads were collapsed and filtered. For each sample, productive Simpson clonality was calculated as the square root of Simpson's diversity index over productive rearrangements. The immuneACCESS repertoire file appears here via TCRdb, limited to in-frame rearrangements. These files lack a portion of the clones; in checked studies, under half of the deficit traces to unresolved V genes, and the cause of the others is not known. D and trimming were read from the DNA, whereas the V and J calls and clone size are those reported in that table. The sample table lists around 230,000 clones, roughly 90% of them with a count of one. Of the sample, over 9% falls within the top ten clones.

The CDR3 spans 12 residues, from the cysteine through the phenylalanine. The read is trimmed to its CDR3 DNA, 36 bases read in frame from base 1. Relative to germline, V is 7 bases shorter and J is 6 bases shorter, with 13 bases between their ends. CDR1 and CDR2 are read off the germline V gene as SNHLY and FYNNEI. Enrolling through a virtual design, the prospective study's participants ranged in age from roughly 18 to 89 years and lived across some 23 United States geographic areas. Cohort assignment in the prospective study relied on participant-reported clinical history from a screening survey and a study questionnaire. Each participant in the prospective study had whole blood, serum and a nasopharyngeal or oropharyngeal swab collected by mobile phlebotomists. Prospective study participants could optionally give additional blood draws and questionnaires over an approximately 2-month period. Before DNA extraction, prospective study blood samples were shipped either frozen or at room temperature.

A remark on this clone: It has no known antigen specificity. No qualities accompany the bases; no much larger clone lies one base away.

The source material was PBMCs or T cells enriched from blood (not recorded which). This clonotype was obtained from a man aged 18 to 30 with acute COVID-19. The chain joins TRBV2 to TRBJ2-7; TRBD1 is a possible D gene, resting on 5 matching bases. In nucleotide form, the sequence is TGTGCCAGCACCAGGGAATCCGCCGAGCAGTACTTC. It translates to CASTRESAEQYF.